These 5 T cell receptor beta chains came from one sample sequenced in a study of T cells expressing NK-cell markers. Each CDR3 protein gets one entry in TCRdb, which reprocessed the 5' RACE reads and gives no DNA. This listing includes about 120,000 distinct CDR3 sequences. Sequenced: blood T cells: a sorted CD56 or NKG2C T cell subset, CD4+ or CD8+ T cells, or bulk PBMC T cells (not recorded which). The source is a woman between 18 and 70 years old in good health.

The chain combines TRBV30 with TRBJ2-1. Germline V gene data show CDR1 as GTSNPN and CDR2 as SVGIG (reference sequence). The CDR3 spans 14 residues. This chain's CDR3 is CAWSVRGAYNEQFF.

V gene TRBV6-4 combines with J gene TRBJ2-3; there is no DNA to check the TCRdb D call of TRBD2. The germline CDR1 and CDR2 sequences are MRHNA and SNTAGT. This CDR3 has 14 residues. CDR3 protein: CASSGGGASDTQYF.

This chain connects TRBV4-3 to TRBJ2-3; TCRdb's D call, TRBD1, is unchecked because there is no DNA. From germline, CDR1 is LGHNA and CDR2 YSLEER. The CDR3 covers 20 residues. The CDR3 here is CASSQEMDRETLEETDTQYF.

V usage is TRBV2 and J usage is TRBJ1-2; TCRdb lists TRBD1, though no DNA is available to test this call. The CDR3 totals 17 residues. Germline-derived CDR1 and CDR2 are SNHLY and FYNNEI. The CDR3: CASSELELGVGRRGYTF.

The chain uses TRBV10-3 and TRBJ2-1; the D gene TCRdb calls, TRBD2, cannot be checked with no DNA. This CDR3 has 15 residues. Germline V gene lookup returns CDR1 ENHRY and CDR2 SYGVKD. CDR3 protein: CAISELAGGWSEQFF.